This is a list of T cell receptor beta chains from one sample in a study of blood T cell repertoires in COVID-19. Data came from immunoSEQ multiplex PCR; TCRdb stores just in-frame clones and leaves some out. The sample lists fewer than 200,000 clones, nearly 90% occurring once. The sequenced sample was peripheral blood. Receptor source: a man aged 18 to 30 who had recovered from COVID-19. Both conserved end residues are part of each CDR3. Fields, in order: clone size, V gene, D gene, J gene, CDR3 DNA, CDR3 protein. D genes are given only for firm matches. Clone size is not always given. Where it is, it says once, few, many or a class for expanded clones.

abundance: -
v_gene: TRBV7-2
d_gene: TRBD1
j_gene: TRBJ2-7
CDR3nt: TGTGCCAGCAGCTTAGCGGGACAGGGGAGCTACGAGCAGTACTTC
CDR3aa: CASSLAGQGSYEQYF

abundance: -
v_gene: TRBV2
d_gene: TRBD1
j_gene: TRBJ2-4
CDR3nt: TGTGCCAGCAGTGCAAGACAGGGCCACGGCATTCAGTACTTC
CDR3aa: CASSARQGHGIQYF

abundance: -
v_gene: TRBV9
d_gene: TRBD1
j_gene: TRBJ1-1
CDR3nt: TGTGCCAGCAGCCCTGGGACAGGGGGCCGGAACACTGAAGCTTTCTTT
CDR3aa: CASSPGTGGRNTEAFF

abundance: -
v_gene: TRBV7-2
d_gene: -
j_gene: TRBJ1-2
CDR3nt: TGTGCCAGCAGCCAGCGGGACGCCGGGTACAATGGCTACACCTTC
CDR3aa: CASSQRDAGYNGYTF

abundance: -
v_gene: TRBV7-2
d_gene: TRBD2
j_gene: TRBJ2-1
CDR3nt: TGTGCCAGCAGCTTCAAAGTACTAGCGGGAGTTAGTTCCTACAATGAGCAGTTCTTC
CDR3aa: CASSFKVLAGVSSYNEQFF

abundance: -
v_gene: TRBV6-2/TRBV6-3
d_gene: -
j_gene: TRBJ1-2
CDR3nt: TGTGCCAGCAGTCGACCACTCCGGGACACCTATGGCTACACCTTC
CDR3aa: CASSRPLRDTYGYTF

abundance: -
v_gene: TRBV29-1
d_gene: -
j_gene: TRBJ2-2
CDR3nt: TGCAGCGTTGTCCAGACGAACACCGGGGAGCTGTTTTTT
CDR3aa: CSVVQTNTGELFF

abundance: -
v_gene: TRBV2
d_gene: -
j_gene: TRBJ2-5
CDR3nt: TGTGCCAGCAGTACTCAGGGGTCCCAAGAGACCCAGTACTTC
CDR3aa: CASSTQGSQETQYF

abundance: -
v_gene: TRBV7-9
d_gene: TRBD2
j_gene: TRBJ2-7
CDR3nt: TGTGCCAGCACCCTGGAGGCTAGCGGTCCCTACGAGCAGTACTTC
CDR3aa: CASTLEASGPYEQYF

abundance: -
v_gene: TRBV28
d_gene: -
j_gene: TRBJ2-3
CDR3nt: TGTGCCAGCAGTTTGGGGGGGGGCGGCACAGATACGCAGTATTTT
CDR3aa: CASSLGGGGTDTQYF

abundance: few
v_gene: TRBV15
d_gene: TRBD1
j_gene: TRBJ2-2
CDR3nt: TGTGCCACCAGCAGAGATAGACAGGGGGGTATCACCGGGGAGCTGTTTTTT
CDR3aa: CATSRDRQGGITGELFF

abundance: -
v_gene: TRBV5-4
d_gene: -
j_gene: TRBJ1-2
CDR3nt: TGTGCCAGCAGCTTGTCGGCAGGCACTAACTATGGCTACACCTTC
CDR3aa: CASSLSAGTNYGYTF

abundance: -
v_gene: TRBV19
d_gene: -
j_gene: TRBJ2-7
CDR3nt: TGTGCCAGTAGTATAACCACGACAGGCTCCTACGAGCAGTACTTC
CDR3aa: CASSITTTGSYEQYF

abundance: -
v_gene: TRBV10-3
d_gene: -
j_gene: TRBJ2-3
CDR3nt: TGTGCCATCAGTGACGGGACAAAGGTCTCTCCAGATACGCAGTATTTT
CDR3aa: CAISDGTKVSPDTQYF

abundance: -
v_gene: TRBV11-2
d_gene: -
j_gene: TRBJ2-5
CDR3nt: TGTGCCAGCAGCTTAGAGCTGCGAGCCTTACAAGAGACCCAGTACTTC
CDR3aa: CASSLELRALQETQYF

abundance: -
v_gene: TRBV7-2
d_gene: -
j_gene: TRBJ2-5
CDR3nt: TGTGCCAGCAGCTTACACAGGACAGAGACCCAGTACTTC
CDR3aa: CASSLHRTETQYF

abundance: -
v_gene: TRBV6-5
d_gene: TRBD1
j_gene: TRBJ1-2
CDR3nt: TGTGCCAGCAGCCAACAGGGGCAAAACTATGGCTACACCTTC
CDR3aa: CASSQQGQNYGYTF

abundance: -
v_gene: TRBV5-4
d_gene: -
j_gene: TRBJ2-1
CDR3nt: TGTGCCAGCAGCTTGGTACAGGAGTACAATGAGCAGTTCTTC
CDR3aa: CASSLVQEYNEQFF

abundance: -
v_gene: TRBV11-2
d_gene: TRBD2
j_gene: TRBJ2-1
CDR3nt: TGTGCCAGCAGCTACGGGACTAGCGGGTACAATGAGCAGTTCTTC
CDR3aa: CASSYGTSGYNEQFF

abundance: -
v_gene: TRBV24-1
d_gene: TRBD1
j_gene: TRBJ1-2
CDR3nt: TGTGCCACAAGACGGACAGGGGACGACTATGGCTACACCTTC
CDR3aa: CATRRTGDDYGYTF

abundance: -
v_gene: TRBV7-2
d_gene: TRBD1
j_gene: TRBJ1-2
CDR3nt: TGTGCCAGCAGCTTAGCACAGGGGGGTAACTATGGCTACACCTTC
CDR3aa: CASSLAQGGNYGYTF

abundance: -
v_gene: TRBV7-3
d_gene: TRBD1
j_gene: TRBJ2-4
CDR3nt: TGTGCCAGCAGCCCACGACAGGGGGCTCACATTCAGTACTTC
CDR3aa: CASSPRQGAHIQYF

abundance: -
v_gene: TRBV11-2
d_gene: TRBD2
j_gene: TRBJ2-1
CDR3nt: TGTGCCAGCAGCCTTAGCGGGAGGGATTACAATGAGCAGTTCTTC
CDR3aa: CASSLSGRDYNEQFF

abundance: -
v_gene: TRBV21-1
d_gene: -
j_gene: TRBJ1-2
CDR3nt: TGTGCCAGCAGCCCCCGGACACGCCTGAACTATGGCTACACCTTC
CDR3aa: CASSPRTRLNYGYTF

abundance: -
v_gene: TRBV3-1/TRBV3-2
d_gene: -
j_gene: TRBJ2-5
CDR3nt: TGTGCCAGCAGCCAGACCCCCCTTCCAGGGGAGGAGACCCAGTACTTC
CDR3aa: CASSQTPLPGEETQYF

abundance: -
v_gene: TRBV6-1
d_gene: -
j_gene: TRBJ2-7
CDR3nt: TGTGCCAGCAGTGAAGTGCTGCGGGACAGCTCCTACGAGCAGTACTTC
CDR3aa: CASSEVLRDSSYEQYF

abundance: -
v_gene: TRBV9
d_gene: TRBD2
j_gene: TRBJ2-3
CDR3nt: TGTGCCAGCAGCCCGAGATCCGGAGCGGGAGGTAGCACAGATACGCAGTATTTT
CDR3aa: CASSPRSGAGGSTDTQYF

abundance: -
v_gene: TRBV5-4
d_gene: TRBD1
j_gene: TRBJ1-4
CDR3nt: TGTGCCAGCAGCTTGAGGGACAGGAGCGCAACTAATGAAAAACTGTTTTTT
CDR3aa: CASSLRDRSATNEKLFF

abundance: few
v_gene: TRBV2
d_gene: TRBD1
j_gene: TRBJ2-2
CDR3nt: TGTGCCAGCAGTCCAAACAGGGGCGGCACCGGGGAGCTGTTTTTT
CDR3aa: CASSPNRGGTGELFF

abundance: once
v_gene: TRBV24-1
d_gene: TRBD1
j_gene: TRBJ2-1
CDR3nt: TGTGCCACCATGGGACAGGGGAACTACAATGAGCAGTTCTTC
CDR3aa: CATMGQGNYNEQFF

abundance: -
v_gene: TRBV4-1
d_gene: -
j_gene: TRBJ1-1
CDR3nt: TGCGCCAGCAGCCAATGGGGGGACGGGAACACTGAAGCTTTCTTT
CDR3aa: CASSQWGDGNTEAFF

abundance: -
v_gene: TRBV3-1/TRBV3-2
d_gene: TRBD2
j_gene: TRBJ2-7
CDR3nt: TGTGCCAGCAGCCAAGGACTAGCGGAGACCTACGAGCAGTACTTC
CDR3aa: CASSQGLAETYEQYF

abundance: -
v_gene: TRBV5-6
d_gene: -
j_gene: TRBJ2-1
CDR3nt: TGTGCCAGCAGCCTGGTGGGAGTAGGAGGTTACAATGAGCAGTTCTTC
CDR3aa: CASSLVGVGGYNEQFF

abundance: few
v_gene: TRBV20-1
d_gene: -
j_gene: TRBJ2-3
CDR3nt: TGCAGTGCTCCAGGAACGCAGTATTTT
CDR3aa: CSAPGTQYF

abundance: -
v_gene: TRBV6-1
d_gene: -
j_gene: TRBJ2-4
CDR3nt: TGTGCCAGCAGTGAACGCCAGGTCCGAGCCAAAAACATTCAGTACTTC
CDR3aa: CASSERQVRAKNIQYF

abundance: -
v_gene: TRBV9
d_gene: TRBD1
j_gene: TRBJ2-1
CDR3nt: TGTGCCAGCAGCGTTTTTGGGACAGTCAGCTCCTACAATGAGCAGTTCTTC
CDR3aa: CASSVFGTVSSYNEQFF

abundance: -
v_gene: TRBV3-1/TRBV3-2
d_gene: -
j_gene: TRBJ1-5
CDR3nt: TGTGCCAGCAGCCAAGAGAGAAGCAATCAGCCCCAGCATTTT
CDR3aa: CASSQERSNQPQHF

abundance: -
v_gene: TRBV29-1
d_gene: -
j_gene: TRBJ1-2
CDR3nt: TGCAGCGTTGAAGATCTAGGGGGGGATGGCTACACCTTC
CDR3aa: CSVEDLGGDGYTF

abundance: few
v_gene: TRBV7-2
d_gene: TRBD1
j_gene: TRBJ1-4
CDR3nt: TGTGCCAGCAGCACAGGGGTATCGTTCCGTGAAAAACTGTTTTTT
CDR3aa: CASSTGVSFREKLFF

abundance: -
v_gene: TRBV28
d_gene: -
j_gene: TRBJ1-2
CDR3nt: TGTGCCAGCAGTTTAGTCGGCCGGGACTTTTTAGGCTACACCTTC
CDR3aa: CASSLVGRDFLGYTF

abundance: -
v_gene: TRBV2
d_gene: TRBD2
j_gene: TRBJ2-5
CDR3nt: TGTGCCAGCAAAAGCGGGAGTGCGCAAGAGACCCAGTACTTC
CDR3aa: CASKSGSAQETQYF

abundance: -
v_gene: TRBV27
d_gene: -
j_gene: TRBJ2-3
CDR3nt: TGTGCCAGCAGTCCTATGACAGATACGCAGTATTTT
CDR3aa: CASSPMTDTQYF